The T cell receptor (beta chain) under discussion was sequenced for a study of T cell repertoires in cytomegalovirus infection. Background on the study: From public TCR beta signatures came an indication of both CMV infection and matching HLA type.

As regards this clonotype: The antigen is unknown.

General study findings and limits: What dominated the ex vivo response were HLA-C-restricted CMV-specific TCR beta clonotypes. Identification of carriers of CMV plus the relevant HLA was performed using cumulative public TCR beta family frequency.

TCRdb processed the reads anew with MiXCR; each CDR3 protein has one entry. The table shows approximately 190,000 distinct CDR3 sequences, with 28% occurring only once. Germline V gives CDR1 MNHEY, CDR2 SVGEGT. V was clipped by 8 bases and J by 0 bases; unmatched bases: 10. This CDR3 comprises 16 residues. The V call is TRBV6-2 or TRBV6-3, the J call TRBJ1-5; 7 bases map to TRBD1. The clonotype was recovered from a human donor in good health (CMV status not recorded). Some clones in this sample may be carry-over from other donors' samples. The source material was PBMCs. CDR3: CASGRRQGYSNQPQHF. The CDR3 DNA follows: TGTGCCAGCGGGAGAAGACAGGGTTATAGCAATCAGCCCCAGCATTTT.